Sequencing of this T cell receptor beta chain was carried out in a study of cytomegalovirus exposure and HLA in healthy donors. Germline V gives CDR1 SGHAT, CDR2 FQDESV (reference sequence). This CDR3 has 15 amino acids. Deletions cut 4 bases from V and 0 bases from J, with 13 bases between. The PCR had 60 Vbeta and 13 Jbeta primers. Some clones are missing from TCRdb's copy, which holds only in-frame ones; the method was immunoSEQ multiplex PCR. The sample holds some 160,000 clones, 70% to 80% seen once. Study-level results: The study listed 150 to 200 cytomegalovirus-associated TCR beta chains.

For this clone: Its antigen is still unknown.

This chain connects TRBV11-1 to TRBJ2-7, with TRBD2 as a possible D gene (6 bases). Sequenced input: PBMCs. The clonotype originates from a woman in her thirties or forties in good health and CMV-seronegative. CDR3 nucleotide sequence: TGTGCCAGCAGCTCTTCGCGGGACGGCTCCTACGAGCAGTACTTC. The encoded protein is CASSSSRDGSYEQYF.